This TCR beta chain was identified during a study of T cells after yellow fever vaccination. Germline values: CDR1 MDHEN, CDR2 SYDVKM. Trimming cost V 4 bases and J 12 bases, with 16 bases left between them. This CDR3 has 12 amino acids. Conversion of TCR transcripts into cDNA relied on 5'RACE template switching, which added a universal primer site and UMIs. From the 5' RACE reads, TCRdb called clonotypes with MiXCR, one entry per CDR3 protein. The table lists around 500,000 distinct CDR3 sequences, about a fifth of them singletons. Concerning this clonotype itself: What it binds is unknown.

Study-level findings and limits: At less than 97% for CD4 and approximately 88% for CD8, most primary-vaccination clones showed up again after the booster.

This receptor was identified in a man younger than 35 who received the YFV17D yellow fever vaccine. The V and J genes are TRBV28 and TRBJ2-7; a possible D gene is TRBD2 (6 bases). The input for sequencing was PBMCs, taken roughly 20 days after the first yellow fever vaccination. The CDR3 sequence: CASSSPSGPRYV. For the CDR3, the DNA is TGTGCCAGCAGTTCCCCCAGCGGGCCTCGGTACGTC.